These 2 T cell receptor beta chains came from one sample sequenced in a study of T-cell reconstitution after alpha-beta-depleted transplantation in children. A TCRbeta library incorporating unique molecular identifiers was prepared. TCRdb re-derived calls from the PCR reads in MiXCR, one entry per CDR3 protein. The table records some 200,000 distinct CDR3 sequences, around 9.5% of them present only once. The sample in question was PBMCs from the stem cell graft donor, obtained from the stem cell graft. These receptors were collected from a human donor who donated a stem cell graft to a child with acute lymphoblastic leukemia.

The chain combines TRBV12-3 or TRBV12-4 with TRBJ2-3; D is unclear. V lost 1 base and J lost 14, with 4 bases in between. CDR3 size: 9 residues. This CDR3 is CASSLGRYF. In DNA form, the CDR3 reads TGTGCCAGCAGTTTAGGGAGGTATTTT.

This clonotype turned up a few times. The V call is TRBV7-9, the J call TRBJ2-3, with TRBD2 matching 16 bases. Germline V lookup: CDR1 SEHNR, CDR2 FQNEAQ (reference sequence). The CDR3 sequence is 16 residues long. J lost 4 bases, V lost 4 bases, and 2 bases had no gene match. This CDR3 is CASSYGTSGGADTQYF. The CDR3, as DNA: TGTGCCAGCAGCTACGGGACTAGCGGGGGGGCAGATACGCAGTATTTT.